These T cell receptor beta chains were read from a single sample in a study of blood T cell repertoires in COVID-19. The assay was immunoSEQ multiplex PCR, and TCRdb's table has in-frame clones only and misses some. The sample has a few hundred thousand clones, 88% seen once. Sequencing input: PBMCs or T cells enriched from blood (not recorded which). Receptors were obtained from a woman between 45 and 60 years old with acute COVID-19. Each CDR3 is given with its conserved first and last residue. A D gene is named only where the DNA matches it firmly. Rows may omit the clone size; those that give it use once, few, many or a size class.

J gene,D gene,V gene,clone size,CDR3 protein,CDR3 DNA
TRBJ2-1,TRBD2,TRBV27,-,CASSLGTSGSYNEQFF,TGTGCCAGCAGTTTAGGGACTAGCGGGAGCTACAATGAGCAGTTCTTC
TRBJ2-7,-,TRBV18,-,CASSPPGTGTYEQYF,TGTGCCAGCTCACCGCCCGGAACAGGGACCTACGAGCAGTACTTC
TRBJ2-5,-,TRBV29-1,-,CSVEDRTTFLQTQYF,TGCAGCGTTGAAGATAGGACTACCTTCCTTCAGACCCAGTACTTC
TRBJ2-2,TRBD2,TRBV7-6,-,CASSLESSGSGGTGELFF,TGTGCCAGCAGCTTAGAGTCTAGCGGGTCCGGGGGTACCGGGGAGCTGTTTTTT
TRBJ1-4,-,TRBV28,-,CASSSGGASATNEKLFF,TGTGCCAGCAGTTCGGGGGGGGCTTCGGCAACTAATGAAAAACTGTTTTTT
TRBJ1-3,-,TRBV4-2,-,CASSQELMAGNTIYF,TGTGCCAGCAGCCAAGAACTGATGGCTGGAAACACCATATATTTT
TRBJ2-2,TRBD2,TRBV3-1/TRBV3-2,-,CASSQDLLAYTGELFF,TGTGCCAGCAGCCAAGATCTACTAGCGTACACCGGGGAGCTGTTTTTT
TRBJ1-2,TRBD1,TRBV5-1,-,CASSWDSNNYGYTF,TGCGCCAGCAGCTGGGACAGCAATAACTATGGCTACACCTTC
TRBJ2-1,TRBD2,TRBV19,-,CASSRTSAHEQFF,TGTGCCAGTAGTAGGACTAGCGCACATGAGCAGTTCTTC
TRBJ1-2,-,TRBV27,-,CASRGNDRFRYGYTF,TGTGCCAGCAGGGGAAACGACAGGTTTCGGTATGGCTACACCTTC
TRBJ2-1,TRBD2,TRBV27,-,CASSFSGRADQFF,TGTGCCAGCAGTTTCAGCGGGAGGGCCGATCAGTTCTTC
TRBJ2-1,-,TRBV5-1,-,CASSLGAGGPNEQFF,TGCGCCAGCAGCTTGGGGGCAGGAGGTCCCAATGAGCAGTTCTTC
TRBJ2-1,-,TRBV19,-,CASSIGHTLSSYNEQFF,TGTGCCAGTAGTATAGGACACACCCTTAGCTCCTACAATGAGCAGTTCTTC
TRBJ1-2,-,TRBV27,-,CASSSRLGPYGYTF,TGTGCCAGCAGTAGTCGTCTGGGGCCCTATGGCTACACCTTC
TRBJ1-5,-,TRBV2,once,CASSFSDSNQPQHF,TGTGCCAGCAGTTTTTCAGATAGCAATCAGCCCCAGCATTTT
TRBJ2-3,TRBD1,TRBV5-1,-,CASSLGTATDTQYF,TGCGCCAGCAGCCTAGGGACAGCCACAGATACGCAGTATTTT
TRBJ1-1,-,TRBV2,-,CASSLTDLNTEAFF,TGTGCCAGCAGTTTGACAGATTTAAACACTGAAGCTTTCTTT
TRBJ2-7,TRBD2,TRBV4-2,-,CASSRTFSGRAIYEQYF,TGTGCCAGCAGTCGCACCTTTAGCGGGAGGGCAATCTACGAGCAGTACTTC
TRBJ1-3,TRBD1,TRBV5-8,-,CASSAGTGSSGNTIYF,TGTGCCAGCAGCGCCGGGACAGGGTCGTCTGGAAACACCATATATTTT
TRBJ1-1,TRBD1,TRBV19,-,CASRETHGNIRGTEAFF,TGTGCCAGTAGGGAAACGCACGGTAATATCAGGGGGACTGAAGCTTTCTTT
TRBJ2-7,-,TRBV28,once,CASSSHRSPLSYEQYF,TGTGCCAGCAGTTCCCACAGGTCCCCCCTCTCCTACGAGCAGTACTTC
TRBJ1-2,-,TRBV6-1,-,CASSESGYGYTF,TGTGCCAGCAGTGAATCGGGGTACGGCTACACCTTC
TRBJ1-2,-,TRBV5-1,-,CASGPAAGNGYTF,TGCGCCAGCGGACCGGCGGCGGGGAATGGCTACACCTTC
TRBJ2-1,TRBD2,TRBV24-1,-,CATSDRRGSYNEQFF,TGTGCCACCAGTGATCGGCGGGGGTCCTACAATGAGCAGTTCTTC
TRBJ2-7,TRBD2,TRBV2,-,CAGRGGLYYEQYF,TGTGCTGGGCGGGGGGGCCTCTACTACGAGCAGTACTTC
TRBJ2-7,-,TRBV4-2,-,CASSQERYEQYF,TGTGCCAGCAGCCAAGAACGGTACGAGCAGTACTTC
TRBJ2-6,-,TRBV5-1,-,CASSSRSPAAGANVLTF,TGCGCCAGCAGCTCCCGGTCCCCCGCGGCTGGGGCCAACGTCCTGACTTTC
TRBJ2-2,TRBD2,TRBV7-2,-,CASSLGQRGTGELFF,TGTGCCAGCAGCTTGGGTCAGCGGGGCACCGGGGAGCTGTTTTTT
TRBJ2-7,TRBD2,TRBV7-2,-,CASSSRLANEQYF,TGTGCCAGCAGCTCCAGACTAGCGAACGAGCAGTACTTC
TRBJ2-3,TRBD1,TRBV6-2/TRBV6-3,once,CASSYLGQGSTDTQYF,TGTGCCAGCAGTTACTTGGGACAGGGCTCCACAGATACGCAGTATTTT
TRBJ1-6,-,TRBV5-3,-,CARSLQDSGVNSPLHF,TGTGCCAGAAGCTTACAGGACAGCGGAGTCAATTCACCCCTCCACTTT
TRBJ1-5,-,TRBV7-2,-,CASSLVSGNSNQPQHF,TGTGCCAGCAGCTTAGTTTCGGGGAATAGCAATCAGCCCCAGCATTTT
TRBJ2-7,-,TRBV24-1,-,CATSEARGYEQYF,TGTGCCACCAGTGAAGCCAGGGGATACGAGCAGTACTTC
TRBJ2-7,TRBD2,TRBV2,-,CASCSGSSYEQYF,TGTGCCAGCTGTAGCGGGAGCTCCTACGAGCAGTACTTC
TRBJ2-7,-,TRBV4-3,-,CASSQTEGVYEQYF,TGCGCCAGCAGCCAAACCGAGGGGGTTTACGAGCAGTACTTC
TRBJ2-1,TRBD1,TRBV7-9,-,CASSFISGRGGDEQFF,TGTGCCAGCAGCTTTATAAGCGGACGAGGGGGCGATGAGCAGTTCTTC
TRBJ2-5,TRBD2,TRBV30,-,CACSLAGETQYF,TGTGCCTGTTCCTTAGCGGGAGAGACCCAGTACTTC
TRBJ1-1,TRBD1,TRBV5-5,-,CASSFLQGATVKGAFF,TGTGCCAGCAGCTTTCTCCAGGGGGCGACGGTGAAGGGAGCTTTCTTT
TRBJ2-1,TRBD2,TRBV3-1/TRBV3-2,-,CASSQDWTSGSPYNEQFF,TGTGCCAGCAGCCAAGATTGGACTAGCGGGAGTCCCTACAATGAGCAGTTCTTC
TRBJ2-5,TRBD1,TRBV5-4,-,CASSHTGGGEETQYF,TGTGCCAGCAGCCATACAGGGGGAGGAGAAGAGACCCAGTACTTC
TRBJ2-7,TRBD1,TRBV7-9,once,CASSLQGARYEQYF,TGTGCCAGCAGCTTACAGGGGGCGCGGTACGAGCAGTACTTC
TRBJ2-5,-,TRBV28,-,CASTRQQETQYF,TGTGCCAGCACGAGACAGCAGGAGACCCAGTACTTC
TRBJ2-7,-,TRBV11-2,-,CASSFVAAYEQYF,TGTGCCAGCAGCTTCGTAGCGGCGTACGAGCAGTACTTC
TRBJ2-5,-,TRBV28,-,CASSLSQGYETQYF,TGTGCCAGCAGTTTATCACAGGGCTATGAGACCCAGTACTTC
TRBJ1-3,TRBD1,TRBV6-1,-,CASSELQGAGNTIYF,TGTGCCAGCAGTGAATTACAGGGGGCGGGAAACACCATATATTTT